The entry that follows covers one T cell receptor (beta chain) sequence. This clone appeared many times. There is no known antigen for this receptor. No much larger clone exists at a distance of one base, and base qualities are not known. The entire isolated RNA was reverse transcribed using the High Capacity cDNA Reverse Transcription Kit, and thus expressed TCRB transcripts were sequenced. Deep immunoSEQ sequencing was applied to naive, central memory and regulatory T cell samples, giving an average of roughly 3.5 million total reads per sample. After sorted cells were lysed in RLT buffer, RNA was extracted with DNase-treated RNeasy Micro or Mini kits, with the choice depending on cell number. To prevent cross-contamination, every cell subset was processed on its own, while patient and healthy donor samples were processed together. The immunoSEQ multiplex PCR was used to amplify TCRB sequences from cDNA, yielding 87-bp fragments that span the CDR3 region. Amplicons were sequenced on the Illumina HiSeq platform. Turning to the authors' computational methods: PCR bias was corrected computationally using synthetic template baselines, and reads within Hamming distance 2 were collapsed, with unmergeable singletons discarded. By aligning reads against IMGT, V, D and J genes, CDR3 length, and insertions or deletions at six rearrangement sites were assigned. Within each subset, clonotype counts were normalized to sorted cell number, after which true diversity and Gini coefficients were computed with the tcR R package. The overlap coefficient, calculated on TCRB nucleotide sequences, was used to measure repertoire sharing. TCRdb mirrors the immuneACCESS table, restricted to in-frame sequences. Some clones are absent from its copies; in checked studies, under half trace to an unresolved V gene, and the reason for the others is unknown. V, J and clone size are taken as reported in that table, and D and trimming were inferred from the DNA itself. This sample comprises approximately 150,000 clones, 9% to 10% of them detected only once. Approximately 2.3% of the sample lies in the top ten.

The sample comes from a study of beta chain features in type 1 diabetes (dated by TCRdb to 2017 to 2018). For context, the study as a whole: No differences in mean age, gender distribution, total cell number or subset yield were found between patients and healthy donors. A total of roughly 98,000,000 sorted cells were examined across all samples, and a strong correlation was observed between cell number per subset and RNA yield. The study compared TCRB repertoires of sorted circulating CD4+ T cell subsets between recently diagnosed type 1 diabetes patients and matched healthy donors. Naive and central memory subsets were obtained from all 30 or so donors, but regulatory and stem cell-like memory subsets were isolated from only 8 patients and about 8 healthy donors.

Each donor gave one peripheral blood draw, averaging about 100 mL, which was collected into heparinised tubes. Naive, central memory, regulatory and stem cell-like memory CD4+ T cells were sorted on a BD FACSAria II using a panel including CD45RO, CCR7, CD25, CD127, CD95 and CD27. Purity was above 95% for every sorted population. Right away, PBMCs were isolated by Lymphoprep density gradient centrifugation and were stained directly, with no culture step. To minimize batch effects, samples were stained and sorted in pairs, one healthy donor with one patient per experiment. Points the paper makes about the study in general: Patients with type 1 diabetes made fewer insertions and deleted more nucleotides at VDJ recombination sites, implying thymic rearrangement abnormalities. A moderate but significant shortening of TCRB CDR3 length was observed in type 1 diabetes patients in all four CD4+ subsets. Shorter templates might have been favored by PCR, but patient and control samples were amplified and corrected together, so both groups would have been affected equally by any skew. Because cDNA was sequenced instead of genomic DNA, activated cells with high expression could be over-represented, although the groups did not differ in activation or CD3 levels. Naive, central memory and regulatory TCRB repertoires appeared more similar among patients than among healthy donors. Only small numbers of individuals were included in the HLA sub-analyses, which left unresolved whether HLA type had any influence on TCRB rearrangement.

This TCR was sampled from a woman between 18 and 29 years old in good health. Sequenced sample: central memory CD4+ T cells from blood.

The CDR3 region: CASSVGTSGLNTGELFF. The bases read TGTGCCAGCAGCGTCGGGACTAGCGGGTTGAACACCGGGGAGCTGTTTTTT. The V and J segments used are TRBV5-4 and TRBJ2-2, with 12 middle bases fitting TRBD2. V has 4 bases trimmed and J has 1 base trimmed; junction bases matching no gene number 5. Reading the germline V gene (reference sequence) gives CDR1 SGHNT and CDR2 YYREEE. Including cysteine and phenylalanine, the CDR3 has 17 amino acids. Only the CDR3 portion is preserved as DNA: 51 bases, with reading frame beginning at the first base.